This TCR beta chain was captured in a study of blood T cell repertoires in COVID-19. As for the study in general: Italy, Spain and the United States were the sources of the convalescent and acute COVID-19 samples.

With 4 bases removed from V and 1 base from J, the gap between germline ends came to 11 bases. This CDR3 is 15 amino acids long. Germline V gene data show CDR1 as SGHRS and CDR2 as YFSETQ. Recruitment covered 20 to 25 US areas and drew participants whose ages spanned roughly 18 to 100 years. As handled by the study authors: Scientists estimated how many nucleated cells there were by amplifying reference gene primers. The repertoire was sequenced with immunoSEQ multiplex PCR; TCRdb's copy has only in-frame clones and lacks some. V and J calls and clone size are those listed in that table; D and trimming were worked out from the DNA. This sample has roughly 140,000 clones, with about 86% found just once.

The specimen sequenced was PBMCs or T cells enriched from blood (not recorded which). The chain joins TRBV5-1 to TRBJ1-4, with D possibly matching TRBD1 (5 bases). The receptor comes from a man aged 50 to 59 who had recovered from COVID-19. This CDR3 is CASSQNRLTNEKLFF. The CDR3 DNA reads as TGCGCCAGCAGCCAAAACAGGCTAACTAATGAAAAACTGTTTTTT.